The clone carrying this TCR beta chain came up once. This specimen comes from a study of blood T cell repertoires in COVID-19. About the study: Acute and convalescent COVID-19 samples came from the United States, Italy and Spain.

Produced via immunoSEQ multiplex PCR; TCRdb's table is partial and in-frame only. The repertoire holds over 95,000 clones, with roughly 85% as singletons. The germline gives CDR1 LGHDT, CDR2 YNNKEL (reference sequence). V was pared by 1 base and J by 4 bases, with 14 bases between. This CDR3 is built from 16 residues. V usage is TRBV3-1 (or the pseudogene TRBV3-2) and J usage is TRBJ1-3, with D tentatively TRBD1 (6 bases). The TCR originated in a man aged 40-55 years with acute or convalescent COVID-19. The sequencing input was peripheral blood. CDR3 nucleotides: TGTGCCAGCAGCCAAGGGACGCGGGGGGCGGGAAACACCATATATTTT. Protein product: CASSQGTRGAGNTIYF.